The rows below give T cell receptor beta chains drawn from one sample of a study of T cell responses to AZD1222 COVID-19 vaccine. Libraries were prepared by immunoSEQ multiplex PCR; TCRdb keeps only in-frame clonotypes and omits some of them. The table records some 180,000 clones, 80% to 95% of them present only once. Sequences were derived from peripheral blood, sampled 28 days after the second dose of the MenACWY control vaccine. Source of these receptors: an adult who received the MenACWY meningococcal vaccine as a control. CDR3s include the opening cysteine and the closing phenylalanine or tryptophan. The order of the fields is V gene, J gene, D gene, clone size, CDR3 DNA, CDR3 protein. The D gene is left open where the match is weak. Some rows mark clone size as missing; the rest say once, few, many or name a class of expanded clone.

>TRBV7-2|TRBJ2-1|TRBD2|.
TGTGCCAGCAGCGCCCAGGTGACTAGCGGGGAGAGATACAATGAGCAGTTCTTC
CASSAQVTSGERYNEQFF
>TRBV28|TRBJ1-1|.|.
TGTGCCAGCAGTTTAAGGGGGGGGAACACTGAAGCTTTCTTT
CASSLRGGNTEAFF
>TRBV7-2|TRBJ1-1|.|once
TGTGCCAGCAGCTTCGTAGTGAACACTGAAGCTTTCTTT
CASSFVVNTEAFF
>TRBV5-1|TRBJ2-3|.|.
TGCGCCAGCAGCGACCCAGGGCTCACAGATACGCAGTATTTT
CASSDPGLTDTQYF
>TRBV3-1/TRBV3-2|TRBJ1-3|.|.
TGTGCCAGCAGCCATCGGAGCTCTGGAAACACCATATATTTT
CASSHRSSGNTIYF
>TRBV2|TRBJ2-1|TRBD2|.
TGTGCCAACCTATACAGCGGGGGGGGTTCCTACAATGAGCAGTTCTTC
CANLYSGGGSYNEQFF
>TRBV6-6|TRBJ1-5|.|.
TGTGCCAGCAGCACTACAGGGAAAGGCAATCAGCCCCAGCATTTT
CASSTTGKGNQPQHF
>TRBV19|TRBJ1-6|.|.
TGTGCCAGTAGTAAGGACTCTCGTAGCTCCTATAATTCACCCCTCCACTTT
CASSKDSRSSYNSPLHF
>TRBV7-2|TRBJ2-1|.|.
TGTGCCAGCAGCTCAACCGATTACAATGAGCAGTTCTTC
CASSSTDYNEQFF
>TRBV9|TRBJ1-2|.|.
TGTGCCAGCAGCGTGGGCAGGGCGACGAACTATGGCTACACCTTC
CASSVGRATNYGYTF
>TRBV4-1|TRBJ2-1|.|.
TGCGCCAGCAGCCTATGGGAAGGGGGGCTATTCCACTCGAGCTCCTACAATGAGCAGTTCTTC
CASSLWEGGLFHSSSYNEQFF
>TRBV2|TRBJ1-5|TRBD1|.
TGTGCCAGCAGCGAGGACAGGGGGAATCAGCCCCAGCATTTT
CASSEDRGNQPQHF
>TRBV10-3|TRBJ2-7|TRBD2|.
TGTGCCATCAGTGGTCCGGGACTAGCGGGGGGCAGCTACGAGCAGTACTTC
CAISGPGLAGGSYEQYF
>TRBV6-2/TRBV6-3|TRBJ2-7|.|.
TGTGCCAGCAGTTATAATTCCTACGAGCAGTACTTC
CASSYNSYEQYF